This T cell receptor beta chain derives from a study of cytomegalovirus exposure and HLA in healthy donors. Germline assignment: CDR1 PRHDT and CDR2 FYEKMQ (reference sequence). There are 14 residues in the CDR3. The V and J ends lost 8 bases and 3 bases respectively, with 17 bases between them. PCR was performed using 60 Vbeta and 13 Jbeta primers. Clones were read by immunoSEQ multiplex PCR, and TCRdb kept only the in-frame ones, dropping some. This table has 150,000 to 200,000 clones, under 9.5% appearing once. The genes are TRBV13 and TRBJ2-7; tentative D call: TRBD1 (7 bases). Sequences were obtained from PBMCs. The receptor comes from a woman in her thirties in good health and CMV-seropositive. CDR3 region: CASAGGAAGYEQYF. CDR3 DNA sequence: TGTGCCAGCGCAGGGGGAGCAGCGGGCTACGAGCAGTACTTC.